Each of the 15 T cell receptor beta chains below was sequenced from the same sample in a study of CD8+ T cells in alopecia areata. cDNA serving as the sequencing template came from extracted, reverse transcribed RNA. Only in-frame clones appear in the TCRdb table, and some are missing; sequencing was by immunoSEQ multiplex PCR. Among 150,000 to 200,000 clones listed, approximately 60% were seen once. Treatment indicated: oral pan-JAK inhibitor, 5-10 mg twice daily. The material was CD4+ T cells sorted from blood, obtained at week 4, from a patient treated with tofacitinib. Every receptor here comes from a human donor with alopecia areata.

The V call is TRBV29-1, the J call TRBJ2-7; 9 nucleotides match TRBD2. With 6 bases clipped from V and 6 bases from J, the junction kept 15 bases outside the gene matches. Germline V CDR1 and CDR2: SQVTM, ANQGSEA. The CDR3 runs 15 residues. The CDR3 protein is CSVLRGLAGSGEQYF. The CDR3 DNA is TGCAGCGTCCTAAGGGGACTAGCTGGCTCAGGCGAGCAGTACTTC.

This clone was detected only a few times. The gene calls are TRBV13 and TRBJ1-2, with 11 bases identical to TRBD1. The CDR3 extends over 14 amino acids. With 5 bases clipped from V and 8 bases from J, the junction kept 7 bases outside the gene matches. Germline V CDR1 and CDR2: PRHDT, FYEKMQ (reference sequence). This CDR3 reads CASSKRTGGMGYTF. The CDR3 DNA sequence: TGTGCCAGCAGCAAACGGACAGGGGGCATGGGCTACACCTTC.

The chain has TRBV29-1 and TRBJ1-2; D is unresolved. CDR1 and CDR2 (germline): SQVTM, ANQGSEA. The V and J ends lost 6 bases and 6 bases respectively, with 14 bases between them. CDR3 size: 12 residues. The CDR3 loop is CSVAGDRDGYTF. CDR3 sequence (DNA): TGCAGCGTCGCCGGGGATCGAGATGGCTACACCTTC.

The table lists this clone with many counts. The rearrangement links TRBV7-9 to TRBJ1-2; no definite D call. V was trimmed by 3 bases and J by 3 bases, leaving 14 bases between them. Germline CDR1 is SEHNR and CDR2 is FQNEAQ (reference sequence). CDR3 length: 15 amino acids. The CDR3 here is CASSFGSLRDYGYTF. DNA for the CDR3: TGTGCCAGCAGCTTTGGGAGTCTGAGGGACTATGGCTACACCTTC.

This CDR3 reads CASSLGRVQNTEAFF. The CDR3 DNA is TGTGCCAGCAGCTTAGGTCGGGTCCAGAACACTGAAGCTTTCTTT. This rearrangement joins TRBV7-8 to TRBJ1-1; D ambiguous. V was trimmed by 1 base and J by 1 base, leaving 10 bases between them. The CDR3 totals 15 residues. Germline V CDR1 and CDR2: SGHVS, FQNEAQ.

CDR3 protein: CAWDRGTGETQYF. CDR3 DNA sequence: TGTGCCTGGGACAGGGGGACCGGAGAGACCCAGTACTTC. The chain uses TRBV30 and TRBJ2-5, with 9 bases fitting TRBD1. V gave up 5 bases and J gave up 4 bases; unmatched junction bases: 5. The germline gives CDR1 GTSNPN, CDR2 SVGIG (reference sequence). The CDR3 is 13 amino acids.

The table lists this clone with a count of one. This rearrangement joins TRBV4-1 to TRBJ2-7; TRBD1 might be the D (6 bases). The CDR3 covers 15 residues. V was shortened by 5 bases and J by 0 bases, with 14 bases between the two germline ends. CDR1 and CDR2 (germline): MGHRA, YSYEKL. CDR3 sequence reads: CASSSPGRGSYEQYF. The CDR3 coding sequence is TGCGCCAGCAGCTCCCCGGGCAGGGGCTCCTACGAGCAGTACTTC.

The chain joins TRBV29-1 to TRBJ2-3; D unresolved. This CDR3 region has 13 residues. The germline V and J ends were trimmed by 4 bases and 3 bases, with 11 bases remaining between them. Germline values: CDR1 SQVTM, CDR2 ANQGSEA. The CDR3 loop is CSVGGRQTDTQYF. CDR3 nucleotides: TGCAGCGTTGGTGGCAGACAAACAGATACGCAGTATTTT.

J is TRBJ2-7 and V is TRBV5-1; D is undetermined. Germline-derived CDR1 and CDR2 are SGHRS and YFSETQ. This CDR3 is built from 14 residues. Trimming took 1 base from V and 5 from J, leaving 13 bases between them. CDR3 protein: CASSLQGLVDEQYF. The CDR3 nucleotides read TGCGCCAGCAGCTTGCAAGGGTTGGTCGACGAGCAGTACTTC.

The genes are TRBV28 and TRBJ1-2; D unresolved. The CDR3 extends over 13 amino acids. Germline V gene sequence: CDR1 MDHEN, CDR2 SYDVKM. Trimming took 6 bases from V and 2 from J, leaving 10 bases between them. The CDR3 DNA reads TGTGCCAGCAGAGTGGCGGGAAACTATGGCTACACCTTC. It codes for CASRVAGNYGYTF.

This clone came up a few times. The chain links TRBV29-1 to TRBJ2-1, with TRBD2 as a possible D gene (6 bases). Germline-derived CDR1 and CDR2 are SQVTM and ANQGSEA. Trimming took 6 bases from V and 7 from J, leaving 25 bases between them. CDR3 size: 16 residues. CDR3 in amino acids: CSVDTPPGLTRNEQFF. The CDR3 DNA sequence: TGCAGCGTAGATACCCCCCCGGGACTGACTCGGAATGAGCAGTTCTTC.

The V and J genes are TRBV30 and TRBJ2-7, with a weak D call TRBD1 (5 bases). Germline loops: CDR1 GTSNPN, CDR2 SVGIG (reference sequence). The CDR3 totals 12 residues. Trimming cost V 8 bases and J 2 bases, with 13 bases left between them. The CDR3 spells CALRTSTYEQYF. The CDR3 DNA reads as TGTGCCCTACGGACATCAACCTACGAGCAGTACTTC.

This clone is a singleton in its sample. Other nucleotide sequences from this sample produce the same CDR3. The chain joins TRBV5-6 to TRBJ1-5; D call uncertain. This CDR3 has 13 residues. The V end lost 0 bases, the J end lost 1 base, and 2 bases lay between the germline ends. CDR1 is SGHDT and CDR2 is YYEEEE in the germline V gene. CDR3 residues: CASSLGSNQPQHF. The CDR3 DNA follows: TGTGCCAGCAGCTTGGGGAGCAATCAGCCCCAGCATTTT. The variable domain in full, completed from reference TRBV5-6 and TRBJ1-5, reads DAGVTQSPTHLIKTRGQQVTLRCSPKSGHDTVSWYQQALGQGPQFIFQYYEEEERQRGNFPDRFSGHQFPNYSSELNVNALLLGDSALYLCASSLGSNQPQHFGDGTRLSIL.

This clone has a handful of counts. The chain carries TRBV6-1 and TRBJ1-2; D is unresolved. CDR3 length equals 12 residues. Germline CDR1 reads MNHNS; CDR2 reads SASEGT. The ends were cut back, 7 bases at V and 7 bases at J, with 13 bases in the middle. For the CDR3, the DNA is TGTGCCAGCACCTCCGAGGGTACTGGCTACACCTTC. Protein sequence: CASTSEGTGYTF.

V and J are TRBV5-6 and TRBJ2-6; 10 bases match TRBD1. The CDR3 extends over 16 amino acids. Trimming at V came to 2 bases and at J to 4 bases, leaving 3 bases not matched to a gene. In germline, CDR1 is SGHDT, CDR2 YYEEEE. The CDR3 protein is CASSFRQGAGANVLTF. In DNA, the CDR3 is TGTGCCAGCAGCTTCCGACAGGGGGCCGGGGCCAACGTCCTGACTTTC.